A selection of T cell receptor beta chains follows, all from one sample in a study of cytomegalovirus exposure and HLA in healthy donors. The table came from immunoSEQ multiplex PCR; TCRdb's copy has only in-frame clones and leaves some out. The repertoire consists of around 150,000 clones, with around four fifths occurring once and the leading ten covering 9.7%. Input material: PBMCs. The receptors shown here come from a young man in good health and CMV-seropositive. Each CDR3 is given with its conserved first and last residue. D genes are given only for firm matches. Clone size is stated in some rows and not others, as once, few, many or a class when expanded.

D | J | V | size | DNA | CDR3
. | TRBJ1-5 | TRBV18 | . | TGTGCCAGCTCATTTGATACAGGACACAACAATCAGCCCCAGCATTTT | CASSFDTGHNNQPQHF
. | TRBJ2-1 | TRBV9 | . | TGTGCCAGCAGCGTAGACTTCAATGAGCAGTTCTTC | CASSVDFNEQFF
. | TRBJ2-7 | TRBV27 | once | TGTGCCAGCAGACCCTTGGGGGACTCCTACGAGCAGTACTTC | CASRPLGDSYEQYF
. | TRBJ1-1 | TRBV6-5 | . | TGTGCCAGCAGTTACGAGTATGAAGCTTTCTTT | CASSYEYEAFF
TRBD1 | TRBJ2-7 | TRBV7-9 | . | TGTGCCGGCGGACAGGGAAAAAACTACGAGCAGTACTTC | CAGGQGKNYEQYF
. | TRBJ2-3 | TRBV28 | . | TGTGCCAGCAGTCCGCTAGCAGGAACCCGTAGAGATGCGCAGTATTTT | CASSPLAGTRRDAQYF
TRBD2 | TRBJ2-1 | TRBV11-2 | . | TGTGCCAGCAGCTTCCCCGGGACTAGCGGGAGCTCCTACAATGAGCAGTTCTTC | CASSFPGTSGSSYNEQFF
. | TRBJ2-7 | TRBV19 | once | TGTGCCAGTTCTACAGGGTCGGACGAGCAGTACTTC | CASSTGSDEQYF
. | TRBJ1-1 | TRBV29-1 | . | TGCAGCGTTGCGGGGGATTACACTGAAGCTTTCTTT | CSVAGDYTEAFF
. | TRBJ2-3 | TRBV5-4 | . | TGTGCCAGCAGCGACAGGACTAGTTTAACAGATACGCAGTATTTT | CASSDRTSLTDTQYF
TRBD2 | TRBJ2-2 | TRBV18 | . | TGTGCCAGCTCACCACCGAATGGCCCTAGCGGGAGTTCTTCCGGGGAGCTGTTTTTT | CASSPPNGPSGSSSGELFF
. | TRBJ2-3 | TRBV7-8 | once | TGTGCCAGCAGCCCAACCCCGGAGACAGATACGCAGTATTTT | CASSPTPETDTQYF
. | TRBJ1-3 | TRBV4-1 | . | TGCGCCAGCAGCCAAACAACAGGAAACACCATATATTTT | CASSQTTGNTIYF
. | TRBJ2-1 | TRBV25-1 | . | TGTGCCAGCAGTGTTACCGGGAGCCGACGGGAGCAGTTCTTC | CASSVTGSRREQFF
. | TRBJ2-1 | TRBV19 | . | TGTGCCAGTAGTAGGAGCTCCTACAATGAGCAGTTCTTC | CASSRSSYNEQFF
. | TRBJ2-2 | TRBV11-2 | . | TGTGCCAGCAGCACCGGGTTTTTCTTAACCGGGGAGCTGTTTTTT | CASSTGFFLTGELFF
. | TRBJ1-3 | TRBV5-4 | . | TGTGCCAGCAGCTTGTCGGGGGGAGACCTCTCTGGAAACACCATATATTTT | CASSLSGGDLSGNTIYF
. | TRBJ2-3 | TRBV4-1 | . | TGCGCCAGCAGCCAAGACCACAGGGGCACAGATACGCAGTATTTT | CASSQDHRGTDTQYF
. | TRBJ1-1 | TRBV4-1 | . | TGCGCCAGCAGCCCAGGCCTCCTAAAGAACACTGAAGCTTTCTTT | CASSPGLLKNTEAFF
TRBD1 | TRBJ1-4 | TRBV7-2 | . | TGTGCCAGCAGCTTCGACAGGGCTATGGGTAATGAAAAACTGTTTTTT | CASSFDRAMGNEKLFF
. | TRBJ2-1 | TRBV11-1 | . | TGTGCCAGCAGCTGGGGAGGAGGAGCCTACAATGAGCAGTTCTTC | CASSWGGGAYNEQFF
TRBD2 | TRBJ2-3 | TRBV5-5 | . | TGTGCCAGCAGCCTCGGGACTAGCGGGAGTTGGACGCAGTATTTT | CASSLGTSGSWTQYF
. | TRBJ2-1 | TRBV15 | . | TGTGCCACCAGCGGAGAACTAGAAAATGAGCAGTTCTTC | CATSGELENEQFF
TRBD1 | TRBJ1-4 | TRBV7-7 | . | TGTGCCAGCAGCCCGTTGACAGGGAATGAAAAACTGTTTTTT | CASSPLTGNEKLFF
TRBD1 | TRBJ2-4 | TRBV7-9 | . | TGTGCCAGCAGCCTAAGGACAGGGGGCCTTTCTTTTGGCAAAAACATTCAGTACTTC | CASSLRTGGLSFGKNIQYF
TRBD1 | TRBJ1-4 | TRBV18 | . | TGTGCCAGCTCACCGGGACAGGTTAATGAAAAACTGTTTTTT | CASSPGQVNEKLFF
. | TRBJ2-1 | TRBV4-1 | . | TGCGCCAGCAGCCAAGGGGACACCTCCTACAATGAGCAGTTCTTC | CASSQGDTSYNEQFF
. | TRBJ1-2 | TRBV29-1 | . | TGCAGCGTTGAAGATTTGGCCAGGGGATCCTATGGCTACACCTTC | CSVEDLARGSYGYTF
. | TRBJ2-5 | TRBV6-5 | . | TGTGCCAGCAGACCTGGGCGGGCCCCCGGGACCCAGTACTTC | CASRPGRAPGTQYF
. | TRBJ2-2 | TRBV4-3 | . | TGCGCCAGCAGCCAAGACCACTCGAACACCGGGGAGCTGTTTTTT | CASSQDHSNTGELFF
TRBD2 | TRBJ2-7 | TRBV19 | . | TGTGCCAGTAGCCAAACGGGGCTAGCGGGATCCGAGCAGTACTTC | CASSQTGLAGSEQYF
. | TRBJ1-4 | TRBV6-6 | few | TGTGCCAGCAGTTACGGTCAGGTGGTTAATGAAAAACTGTTTTTT | CASSYGQVVNEKLFF
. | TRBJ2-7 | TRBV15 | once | TGTGCCACCAGCAGAGAGCGATTCACCGAGCAGTACTTC | CATSRERFTEQYF
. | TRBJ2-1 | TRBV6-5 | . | TGTGCCAGCACTTCAATCGGTAGCAATGAGCAGTTCTTC | CASTSIGSNEQFF
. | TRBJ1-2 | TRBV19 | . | TGTGCCAGTATGGGAGTTCGGGGGGATGGCTACACCTTC | CASMGVRGDGYTF
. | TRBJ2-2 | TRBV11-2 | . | TGTGCCAGCAGCTTAGCAGGACTGACGAACACCGGGGAGCTGTTTTTT | CASSLAGLTNTGELFF
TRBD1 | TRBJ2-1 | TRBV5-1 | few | TGCGCCAGCAGCTTTGGACAGGGGGCAGGAGAGCAGTTCTTC | CASSFGQGAGEQFF
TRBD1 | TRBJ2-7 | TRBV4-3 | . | TGCGCCAGCAGCCAGGTATCCGGGACAGTTGGCGAGCAGTACTTC | CASSQVSGTVGEQYF
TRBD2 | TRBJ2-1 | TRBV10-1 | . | TGCGCCAGCAGTGTGTCTAGCGGGAGTGCCTCCTACAATGAGCAGTTCTTC | CASSVSSGSASYNEQFF